This T cell receptor (beta chain) was profiled in a study of T-cell memory formation after mild COVID-19. The length of the CDR3 is 16 residues. Unmatched junction bases numbered 10, after V lost 3 bases and J lost 2 bases. The germline gives CDR1 SQVTM, CDR2 ANQGSEA. TCRdb re-derived calls from the 5' RACE reads in MiXCR, one entry per CDR3 protein. This sample has 500,000 to 600,000 distinct CDR3 sequences; roughly 18% occur once, and the top ten carry around 12%. This receptor was obtained from an adult woman who had mild COVID-19 (a few samples of this study predate the infection). Cell type and time point are not known. The sequenced sample was PBMCs or a T cell subset sorted from them (not recorded which). The chain links TRBV29-1 to TRBJ1-3, with 7 bases identical to TRBD1. The CDR3 protein is CSVDDPSGGTGNTIYF. Here the CDR3 DNA reads TGCAGCGTTGATGACCCCTCAGGGGGTACTGGAAACACCATATATTTT.